A selection of T cell receptor beta chains follows, all from one sample in a study of T cells in Graves' hyperthyroidism and ophthalmopathy. TCRdb recomputed calls from the multiplex PCR reads with MiXCR, one row per CDR3 protein. The data hold about 290,000 distinct CDR3 sequences, with 10% to 15% observed a single time. The sample comprised blood. Every receptor here comes from a woman aged 30 to 39 with Graves' hyperthyroidism that later progressed to Graves' ophthalmopathy. CDR3s include the opening cysteine and the closing phenylalanine or tryptophan. D genes are given only for firm matches. Size tells how often a clone was seen (once, few, many) or the class of an expanded clone, and some rows leave it out.

13,TRBJ1-4,TRBV27,.,.,TGTGCCAGCAGTCCTTTCCCCGGTGCAAAACTGTTTTTT,CASSPFPGAKLFF
14,TRBJ2-7,TRBV5-4,.,.,TGTGCCAGCAGCGCGGAAGGCGGAACGGGGGAGCAGTACTTC,CASSAEGGTGEQYF
19,TRBJ2-2,TRBV7-8,few,TRBD2,TGTGCCAGCAGCCCCTTGGGGGCCGGCTGGCTAGCGGGCGGCGGGGAGCTGTTTTTT,CASSPLGAGWLAGGGELFF
15,TRBJ2-7,TRBV7-2,few,.,TGTGCCAGCAGCCTAGCCCCCGGCCCCTCCTACGAGCAGTACTTC,CASSLAPGPSYEQYF
15,TRBJ2-7,TRBV9,.,TRBD2,TGTGCCAGCAGCGGTGGGACTAGCGGGAGGGACGAGCAGTACTTC,CASSGGTSGRDEQYF
14,TRBJ2-1,TRBV2,many,.,TGTGCCAGCAGCGAACTCAGCTCCTACAATGAGCAGTTCTTC,CASSELSSYNEQFF
13,TRBJ2-1,TRBV5-1,many,TRBD2,TGCGCCAGCGGACTAGCGGTTGACAATGAGCAGTTCTTC,CASGLAVDNEQFF
18,TRBJ2-3,TRBV12-3/TRBV12-4,many,TRBD2,TGTGCCAGCACCAGAATGCCGGGACTAGCGGTTAGCACAGATACGCAGTATTTT,CASTRMPGLAVSTDTQYF
15,TRBJ2-5,TRBV18,.,.,TGTGCCAGCTCACCTGGGCTGATCTTACAAGAGACCCAGTACTTC,CASSPGLILQETQYF
17,TRBJ2-5,TRBV27,.,.,TGTGCCAGCAGTTTATCATGTTTGGCACTAGAGGGAGAGACCCAGTACTTC,CASSLSCLALEGETQYF
15,TRBJ2-1,TRBV12-3/TRBV12-4,many,.,TGTGCCAGCAGTCTTCAAGGGGTATCTACTAGCACTCCGTTCTTC,CASSLQGVSTSTPFF
12,TRBJ2-5,TRBV2,many,.,TGTGCCAGCAGTGGACAGCAAGAGACCCAGTACTTC,CASSGQQETQYF
14,TRBJ2-4,TRBV27,many,.,TGTGCCAGCAGTTTATCGGGTGGCTCGCGCGTTCAGTACTTC,CASSLSGGSRVQYF
15,TRBJ1-6,TRBV6-1,many,.,TGTGCCAGCAGTGAGGGGTGGGTCGGCAATTCACCCCTCCACTTT,CASSEGWVGNSPLHF
13,TRBJ2-7,TRBV28,many,TRBD1,TGTGCCAGCAGTGGGGGACAGCACTACGAGCAGTACTTC,CASSGGQHYEQYF
14,TRBJ2-7,TRBV20-1,many,TRBD2,TGCAGTGCTAGGACTAGCGGGGTATCCTACGAGCAGTACTTC,CSARTSGVSYEQYF
15,TRBJ2-6,TRBV7-9,few,.,TGTGCCAGCAGCTTAGTAGGGTTGGGGGCCAACGTCCTGACTTTC,CASSLVGLGANVLTF
16,TRBJ2-2,TRBV7-9,many,.,TGTGCCAGCAGCTCCTTCAGCGGGTCGAACACCGGGGAGCTGTTTTTT,CASSSFSGSNTGELFF
13,TRBJ2-1,TRBV7-2,many,.,TGTGCCAGCAGCTTAAAACTAGCCGTCGAGCAGTTCTTC,CASSLKLAVEQFF
14,TRBJ2-6,TRBV4-2,few,.,TGTGCCAGCAGCGCCCCTCCCGAGGGGTACGTCCTGACTTTC,CASSAPPEGYVLTF
13,TRBJ1-2,TRBV6-1,many,.,TGTGCCAGCATACGCATGGGAACCTATGGCTACACCTTC,CASIRMGTYGYTF
16,TRBJ2-7,TRBV6-1,many,TRBD2,TGTGCCAGCAGTGGGTCGATAGCGGGAGTCCCCTACGAGCAGTACTTC,CASSGSIAGVPYEQYF
18,TRBJ2-5,TRBV6-1,many,.,TGTGCCAGCAGATCGGGGGGTGGGGGGGGGGCGAGGAGAGAGACCCAGTACTTC,CASRSGGGGGARRETQYF
14,TRBJ2-7,TRBV9,many,TRBD1,TGTGCCAGCAGCGTATCGGGACAGCTCTACGAGCAGTACTTC,CASSVSGQLYEQYF
16,TRBJ1-5,TRBV19,few,.,TGTGCCAGTAGTATATCCTCCGGACTAGGCAATCAGCCCCAGCATTTT,CASSISSGLGNQPQHF
14,TRBJ2-6,TRBV7-9,many,.,TGTGCCAGCAGCGTAACCTCTGGGGCCAACGTCCTGACTTTC,CASSVTSGANVLTF
17,TRBJ2-7,TRBV6-1,many,TRBD1,TGTGCCAGCAGTGAAGCGCTTAGTGGACAGGGGGACCACGAGCAGTACTTC,CASSEALSGQGDHEQYF
13,TRBJ2-7,TRBV20-1,many,.,TGCAGTACCCCTCCGGAGGGCCCCTACGAGCAGTACTTC,CSTPPEGPYEQYF
14,TRBJ2-2,TRBV7-9,many,TRBD1,TGTGCCAGCAGGCTGACAGGGGCGGACGGGGAGCTGTTTTTT,CASRLTGADGELFF
15,TRBJ2-1,TRBV19,.,.,TGTGCCAGTAGTTTTTCTGCGGGATTGTACAATGAGCAGTTCTTC,CASSFSAGLYNEQFF
16,TRBJ1-1,TRBV20-1,many,.,TGCAGTGCTAGAGATCATTTACAGGGAGGGGACACTGAAGCTTTCTTT,CSARDHLQGGDTEAFF
14,TRBJ2-5,TRBV7-2,few,TRBD1,TGTGCCAGCAGCTCAAGACAGGGAGCTAAGACCCAGTACTTC,CASSSRQGAKTQYF
15,TRBJ2-7,TRBV3-1,many,.,TGTGCCAGCAGCCAAGCTCCCGGAAAAGGCTACGAGCAGTACTTC,CASSQAPGKGYEQYF
14,TRBJ2-1,TRBV28,.,.,TGTGCCAGCAGTCCCTCCGGGGAGGCCAATGGGCAGTTCTTC,CASSPSGEANGQFF
12,TRBJ2-5,TRBV20-1,.,.,TGCAGTGCTAGAACCAGGGTGGAGACCCAGTACTTC,CSARTRVETQYF
14,TRBJ1-1,TRBV19,many,.,TGTGCCAGTAGTATCGCGGGCGCGAACACTGAAGCTTTCTTT,CASSIAGANTEAFF
13,TRBJ1-1,TRBV29-1,.,TRBD1,TGCAGCGCCCTGACAGGGGGCCTTATTGAAGCTTTCTTT,CSALTGGLIEAFF
14,TRBJ2-1,TRBV27,few,TRBD2,TGTGCCAGCAGTTCGCAGCGGGAGGAAATTGAGCAGTTCTTC,CASSSQREEIEQFF
16,TRBJ1-4,TRBV4-1,many,.,TGCGCCAGCAGCCAAGATCCTGGAGGGTTTTATGAAAAACTGTTTTTT,CASSQDPGGFYEKLFF
13,TRBJ2-1,TRBV10-3,many,TRBD2,TGTGCCATCAGTGTGGGGGGGAACAATGAGCAGTTCTTC,CAISVGGNNEQFF
14,TRBJ1-3,TRBV7-8,few,.,TGTGCCAGCTCCAGGTACGGCTCTGGAAACACCATATATTTT,CASSRYGSGNTIYF
14,TRBJ2-2,TRBV7-3,many,.,TGTGCCAGCAGCTTAACGACAAACACCGGGGAGCTGTTTTTT,CASSLTTNTGELFF
13,TRBJ1-2,TRBV4-2,.,.,TGTGCCAGCAGCCAATCAGGGGCGGCAGGCTACACCTTC,CASSQSGAAGYTF
14,TRBJ2-5,TRBV5-1,many,.,TGCGCCAGCAGCTATCTAGGCCTACAAGAGACCCAGTACTTC,CASSYLGLQETQYF
16,TRBJ2-1,TRBV3-1,many,TRBD2,TGTGCCAGCAGCCAAGATCCGGCTAGCGGGTTCCATGAGCAGTTCTTC,CASSQDPASGFHEQFF
13,TRBJ2-2,TRBV20-1,many,.,TGCAGTGCTAGAGGGGCCTCTCGGGTGGAGCTGTTTTTT,CSARGASRVELFF
14,TRBJ2-4,TRBV28,many,.,TGTGCCAGCTCGAATCCGGATTGGGGAAACATTCAGTACTTC,CASSNPDWGNIQYF
14,TRBJ2-3,TRBV4-3,.,.,TGCGCCAGCAGCCAAGATCTCGGGGGAGGTACGCAGTATTTT,CASSQDLGGGTQYF